The text below deals with one T cell receptor (beta chain). Its antigen is currently not known. There are no base qualities to consult, and no much larger clone falls within one base. This specimen belongs to a study of graft-versus-host responses after intestinal transplantation (dated by TCRdb to about 2021). Background for the entire study: The transplants that recipients received were multivisceral, liver-intestinal, or isolated intestinal. Anti-thymocyte globulin induction was given to all recipients, followed by maintenance tacrolimus and steroids for 3 to 4 years. After intestinal transplantation, graft-versus-host and host-versus-graft alloreactive T cell clones in the graft, circulation and bone marrow were tracked using bulk TCR-beta CDR3 sequencing. Alloreactive clones were identified by sequencing pre-transplant mixed lymphocyte reaction products and comparing them with unstimulated pre-transplant donor and recipient T cells. Of the 20 to 25 intestinal transplant recipients enrolled in the cohort, one of whom was a retransplant, a few patients without pretransplant specimens were excluded. Donor T cell macrochimerism was defined as a peak of at least 4% donor T cells among recipient peripheral blood mononuclear cells. Rather than going through the commercial service, samples from three later patients were sequenced in-house on an Illumina MiSeq and processed with MiXCR. The study at large found these results: The relatively low number and heterogeneity of intestinal transplant patients limited the conclusions. Peak levels of circulating GvH clones were associated with declines in HvG clones early after transplant. Patients with donor T cell macrochimerism had high GvH to HvG T cell clonal ratios in their allografts. GvH clones were detected in recipient bone marrow, and some of these GvH clones were observed earlier in ileal mucosa or blood, consistent with an intestinal mucosal origin.

This sample's time point label indicates: cells obtained before transplantation from donor or recipient. CD3+CD4+ and CD3+CD8+ populations were FACS-sorted from unstimulated pre-transplant donor and recipient cells taken from spleen or lymph nodes. The library was made by the immunoSEQ multiplex PCR assay. For most patients, genomic DNA was isolated using the Qiagen DNeasy Blood and Tissue Kit and was shipped frozen to Adaptive Biotechnologies for TCR sequencing. For most patients, genomic DNA was subjected to high-throughput TCR-beta CDR3 sequencing by Adaptive Biotechnologies. Per the original workflow: TCR sequencing data were retrieved from Adaptive's ImmunoSEQ software for roughly 20 patients, whereas a few other patients were processed with MiXCR and VDJtools. CD4 versus CD8 sorting errors were corrected by removing sequences found in both subsets at a frequency ratio below 5:1. CDR3 nucleotide sequences shared by donor and recipient were removed because the origin of these sequences could not be assigned. To be classed as alloreactive, a clone needed at least 2-fold expansion over unstimulated cells and a minimum CFSE-low frequency of 0.002% (template counts) or 0.001% (read counts). Clones were considered mappable if detected in sequenced pre-transplant spleen, lymph node, or MLR CFSE-low populations of the donor or recipient. Cumulative frequency of alloreactive clones was calculated as a percentage of all sequences weighted by copy number. The table was pulled from immuneACCESS by TCRdb, which kept in-frame rearrangements only. Such tables lose some clones; where checked, under half of the loss comes from unresolved V genes, and the rest has no known cause. V and J calls plus clone size are reproduced from that table; the DNA served to infer D and trimming. The sample includes about 88,000 clones, with 94% observed a single time. Roughly 0.2% of the sample goes to the ten largest clones.

The junction shows trimming of 5 bases on V and 4 bases on J, plus 15 bases between the germline ends. Taken from the germline V gene, the CDR1 and CDR2 loops are SGDLS and YYNGEE. The CDR3, from cysteine to phenylalanine, totals 14 residues. Left in the record is the CDR3 DNA by itself, 42 bases read in frame from the first base. The sequence is built from TRBV9 and TRBJ1-2; 6 matching bases give a weak D call of TRBD1. The input for sequencing was unstimulated CD4+ T cells sorted from spleen or lymph node cells, taken before transplant. The sequence came from a human donor who was the organ donor for an intestinal transplant. The sequence in DNA is TGTGCCAGCAGGGAATTGACAGGTAGCTATGGCTACACCTTC. The resulting protein is CASRELTGSYGYTF.